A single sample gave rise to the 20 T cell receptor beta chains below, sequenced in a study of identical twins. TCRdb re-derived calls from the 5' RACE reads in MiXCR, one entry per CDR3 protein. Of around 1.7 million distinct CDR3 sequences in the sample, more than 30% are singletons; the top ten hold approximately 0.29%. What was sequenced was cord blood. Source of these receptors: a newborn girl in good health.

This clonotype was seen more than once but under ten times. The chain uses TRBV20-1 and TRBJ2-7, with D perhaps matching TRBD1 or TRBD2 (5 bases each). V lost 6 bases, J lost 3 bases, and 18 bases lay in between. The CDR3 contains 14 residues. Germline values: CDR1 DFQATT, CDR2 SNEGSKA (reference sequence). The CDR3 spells CSAQPTGPYYEQYF. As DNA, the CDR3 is TGCAGTGCGCAACCGACGGGGCCTTACTACGAGCAGTACTTC.

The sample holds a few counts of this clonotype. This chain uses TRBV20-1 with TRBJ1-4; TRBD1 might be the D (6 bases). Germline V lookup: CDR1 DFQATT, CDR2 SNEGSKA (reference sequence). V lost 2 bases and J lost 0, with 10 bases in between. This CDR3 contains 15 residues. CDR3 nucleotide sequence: TGCAGTGCTAGACCCAACAGGGCAACTAATGAAAAACTGTTTTTT. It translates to CSARPNRATNEKLFF.

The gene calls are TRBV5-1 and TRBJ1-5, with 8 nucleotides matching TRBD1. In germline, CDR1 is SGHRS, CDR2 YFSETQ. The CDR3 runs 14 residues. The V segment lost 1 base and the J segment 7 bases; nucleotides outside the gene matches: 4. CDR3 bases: TGCGCCAGCAGCTTGACAGGGGGTAAACAGCCCCAGCATTTT. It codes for CASSLTGGKQPQHF. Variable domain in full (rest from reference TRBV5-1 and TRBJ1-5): KAGVTQTPRYLIKTRGQQVTLSCSPISGHRSVSWYQQTPGQGLQFLFEYFSETQRNKGNFPGRFSGRQFSNSRSEMNVSTLELGDSALYLCASSLTGGKQPQHFGDGTRLSIL.

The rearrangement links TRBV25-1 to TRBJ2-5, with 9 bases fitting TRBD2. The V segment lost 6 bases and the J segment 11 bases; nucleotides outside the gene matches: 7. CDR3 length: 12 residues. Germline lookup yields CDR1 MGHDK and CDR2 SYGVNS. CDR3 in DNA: TGTGCCAGCAGGGGGACTAGCAATGAGCAGTACTTC. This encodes CASRGTSNEQYF.

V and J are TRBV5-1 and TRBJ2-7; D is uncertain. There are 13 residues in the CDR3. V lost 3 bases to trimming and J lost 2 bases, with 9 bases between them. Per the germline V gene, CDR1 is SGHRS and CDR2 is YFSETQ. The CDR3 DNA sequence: TGCGCCAGCAGCTATTCGGCGCCCTACGAGCAGTACTTC. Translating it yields CASSYSAPYEQYF.

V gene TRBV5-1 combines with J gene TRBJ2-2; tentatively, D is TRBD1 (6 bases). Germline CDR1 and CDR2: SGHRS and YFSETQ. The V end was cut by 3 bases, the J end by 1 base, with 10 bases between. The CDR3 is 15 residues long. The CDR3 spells CASSSGHGNTGELFF. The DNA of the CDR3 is TGCGCCAGCAGCTCGGGACATGGGAACACCGGGGAGCTGTTTTTT. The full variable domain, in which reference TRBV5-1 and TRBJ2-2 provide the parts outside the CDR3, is KAGVTQTPRYLIKTRGQQVTLSCSPISGHRSVSWYQQTPGQGLQFLFEYFSETQRNKGNFPGRFSGRQFSNSRSEMNVSTLELGDSALYLCASSSGHGNTGELFFGEGSRLTVL.

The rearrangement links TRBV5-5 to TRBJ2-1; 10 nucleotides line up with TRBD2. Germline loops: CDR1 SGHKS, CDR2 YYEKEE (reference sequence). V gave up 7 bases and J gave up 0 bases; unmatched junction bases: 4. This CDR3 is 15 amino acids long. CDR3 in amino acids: CASGLAESSYNEQFF. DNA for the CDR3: TGTGCCAGCGGACTAGCGGAGAGCTCCTACAATGAGCAGTTCTTC. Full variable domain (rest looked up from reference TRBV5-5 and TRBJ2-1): DAGVTQSPTHLIKTRGQQVTLRCSPISGHKSVSWYQQVLGQGPQFIFQYYEKEERGRGNFPDRFSARQFPNYSSELNVNALLLGDSALYLCASGLAESSYNEQFFGPGTRLTVL.

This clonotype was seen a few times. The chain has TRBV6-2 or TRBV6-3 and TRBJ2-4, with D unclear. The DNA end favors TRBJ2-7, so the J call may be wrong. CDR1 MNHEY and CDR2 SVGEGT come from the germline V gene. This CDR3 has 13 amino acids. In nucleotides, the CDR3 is TGTGCCAGCAGTTACCCCCCGGGCTACGAGCAGTACTTC. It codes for CASSYPPGYEQYF.

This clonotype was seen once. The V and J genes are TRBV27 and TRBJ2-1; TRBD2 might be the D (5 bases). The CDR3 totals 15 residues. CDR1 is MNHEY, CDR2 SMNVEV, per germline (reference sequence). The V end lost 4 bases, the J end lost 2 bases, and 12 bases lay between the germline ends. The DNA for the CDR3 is TGTGCCAGCAGTTCCCGCGGGCCGGCCTACAATGAGCAGTTCTTC. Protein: CASSSRGPAYNEQFF.

The CDR3 DNA sequence: TGTGCCAGCAGCCTACGGTGGAGGGAACAGTACAATGAGCAGTTCTTC. It encodes CASSLRWREQYNEQFF. The chain has TRBV13 and TRBJ2-1; possible D gene TRBD2, 6 bases. The CDR3 runs to 16 residues. Between the trimmed V and J ends, which lost 5 bases and 4 bases, there was a span of 18 bases. Per germline, CDR1 PRHDT and CDR2 FYEKMQ (reference sequence).

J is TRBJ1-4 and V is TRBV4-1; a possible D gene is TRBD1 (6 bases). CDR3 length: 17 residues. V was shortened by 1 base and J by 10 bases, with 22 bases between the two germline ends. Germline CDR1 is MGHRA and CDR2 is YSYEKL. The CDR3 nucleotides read TGCGCCAGCAGCCAAGGTGGGACACCGATCCTAGGGGGAAAACTGTTTTTT. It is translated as CASSQGGTPILGGKLFF.

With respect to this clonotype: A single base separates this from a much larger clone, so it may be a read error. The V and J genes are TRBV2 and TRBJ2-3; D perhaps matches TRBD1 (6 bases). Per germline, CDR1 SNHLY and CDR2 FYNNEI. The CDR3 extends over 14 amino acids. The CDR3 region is CASSPDRSTDTRYF. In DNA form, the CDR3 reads TGTGCCAGCAGTCCAGACAGGTCCACAGATACGCGGTATTTT.

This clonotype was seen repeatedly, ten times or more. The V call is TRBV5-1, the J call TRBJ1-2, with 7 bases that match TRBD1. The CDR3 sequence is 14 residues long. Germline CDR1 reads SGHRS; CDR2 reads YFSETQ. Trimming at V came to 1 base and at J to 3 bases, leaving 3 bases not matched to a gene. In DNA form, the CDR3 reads TGCGCCAGCAGCTTGAGAGGGGGCGACTATGGCTACACCTTC. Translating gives CASSLRGGDYGYTF.

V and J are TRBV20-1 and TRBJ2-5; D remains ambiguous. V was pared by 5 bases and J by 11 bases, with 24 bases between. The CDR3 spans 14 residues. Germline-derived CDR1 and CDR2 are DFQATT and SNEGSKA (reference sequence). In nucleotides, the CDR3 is TGCAGTGCTTTACTCACTTTCGGCTACAATGAGCAGTACTTC. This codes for CSALLTFGYNEQYF.

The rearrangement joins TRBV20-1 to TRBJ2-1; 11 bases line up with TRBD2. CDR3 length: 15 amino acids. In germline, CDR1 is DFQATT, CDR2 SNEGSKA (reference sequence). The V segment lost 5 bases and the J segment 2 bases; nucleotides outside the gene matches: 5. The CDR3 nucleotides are TGCAGTGCTGCGCGACTAGCGGGGACCTACAATGAGCAGTTCTTC. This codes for CSAARLAGTYNEQFF.

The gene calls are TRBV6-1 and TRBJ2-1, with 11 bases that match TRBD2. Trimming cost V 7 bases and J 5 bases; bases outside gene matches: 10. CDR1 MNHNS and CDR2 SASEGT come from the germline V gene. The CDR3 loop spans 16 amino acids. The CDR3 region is CASTRIAGGPHNEQFF. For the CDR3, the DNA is TGTGCCAGCACTCGAATAGCGGGGGGGCCCCACAATGAGCAGTTCTTC.

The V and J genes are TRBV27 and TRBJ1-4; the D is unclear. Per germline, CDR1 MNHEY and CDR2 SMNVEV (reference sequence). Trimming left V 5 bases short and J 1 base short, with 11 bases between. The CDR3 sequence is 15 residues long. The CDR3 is CASSGQLGTNEKLFF. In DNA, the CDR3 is TGTGCCAGCAGTGGCCAATTGGGAACTAATGAAAAACTGTTTTTT.

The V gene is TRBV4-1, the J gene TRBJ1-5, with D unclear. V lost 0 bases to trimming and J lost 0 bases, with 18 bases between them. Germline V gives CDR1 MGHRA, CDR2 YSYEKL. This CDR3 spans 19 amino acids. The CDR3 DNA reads TGCGCCAGCAGCCAAGAGTGGCGGCGCCAGTCTTATAGCAATCAGCCCCAGCATTTT. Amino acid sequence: CASSQEWRRQSYSNQPQHF.

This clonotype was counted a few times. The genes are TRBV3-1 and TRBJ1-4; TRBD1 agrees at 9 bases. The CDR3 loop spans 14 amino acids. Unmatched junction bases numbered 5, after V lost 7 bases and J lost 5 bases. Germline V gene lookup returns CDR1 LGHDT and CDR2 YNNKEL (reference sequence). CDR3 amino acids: CASTGTGRNEKLFF. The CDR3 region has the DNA TGTGCCAGCACCGGGACAGGGAGGAATGAAAAACTGTTTTTT.

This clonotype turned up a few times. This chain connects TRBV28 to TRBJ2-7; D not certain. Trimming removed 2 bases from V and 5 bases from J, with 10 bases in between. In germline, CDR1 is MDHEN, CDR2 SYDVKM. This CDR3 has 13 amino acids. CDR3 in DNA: TGTGCCAGCAGTTTAGGCAGATTACACGAGCAGTACTTC. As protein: CASSLGRLHEQYF.